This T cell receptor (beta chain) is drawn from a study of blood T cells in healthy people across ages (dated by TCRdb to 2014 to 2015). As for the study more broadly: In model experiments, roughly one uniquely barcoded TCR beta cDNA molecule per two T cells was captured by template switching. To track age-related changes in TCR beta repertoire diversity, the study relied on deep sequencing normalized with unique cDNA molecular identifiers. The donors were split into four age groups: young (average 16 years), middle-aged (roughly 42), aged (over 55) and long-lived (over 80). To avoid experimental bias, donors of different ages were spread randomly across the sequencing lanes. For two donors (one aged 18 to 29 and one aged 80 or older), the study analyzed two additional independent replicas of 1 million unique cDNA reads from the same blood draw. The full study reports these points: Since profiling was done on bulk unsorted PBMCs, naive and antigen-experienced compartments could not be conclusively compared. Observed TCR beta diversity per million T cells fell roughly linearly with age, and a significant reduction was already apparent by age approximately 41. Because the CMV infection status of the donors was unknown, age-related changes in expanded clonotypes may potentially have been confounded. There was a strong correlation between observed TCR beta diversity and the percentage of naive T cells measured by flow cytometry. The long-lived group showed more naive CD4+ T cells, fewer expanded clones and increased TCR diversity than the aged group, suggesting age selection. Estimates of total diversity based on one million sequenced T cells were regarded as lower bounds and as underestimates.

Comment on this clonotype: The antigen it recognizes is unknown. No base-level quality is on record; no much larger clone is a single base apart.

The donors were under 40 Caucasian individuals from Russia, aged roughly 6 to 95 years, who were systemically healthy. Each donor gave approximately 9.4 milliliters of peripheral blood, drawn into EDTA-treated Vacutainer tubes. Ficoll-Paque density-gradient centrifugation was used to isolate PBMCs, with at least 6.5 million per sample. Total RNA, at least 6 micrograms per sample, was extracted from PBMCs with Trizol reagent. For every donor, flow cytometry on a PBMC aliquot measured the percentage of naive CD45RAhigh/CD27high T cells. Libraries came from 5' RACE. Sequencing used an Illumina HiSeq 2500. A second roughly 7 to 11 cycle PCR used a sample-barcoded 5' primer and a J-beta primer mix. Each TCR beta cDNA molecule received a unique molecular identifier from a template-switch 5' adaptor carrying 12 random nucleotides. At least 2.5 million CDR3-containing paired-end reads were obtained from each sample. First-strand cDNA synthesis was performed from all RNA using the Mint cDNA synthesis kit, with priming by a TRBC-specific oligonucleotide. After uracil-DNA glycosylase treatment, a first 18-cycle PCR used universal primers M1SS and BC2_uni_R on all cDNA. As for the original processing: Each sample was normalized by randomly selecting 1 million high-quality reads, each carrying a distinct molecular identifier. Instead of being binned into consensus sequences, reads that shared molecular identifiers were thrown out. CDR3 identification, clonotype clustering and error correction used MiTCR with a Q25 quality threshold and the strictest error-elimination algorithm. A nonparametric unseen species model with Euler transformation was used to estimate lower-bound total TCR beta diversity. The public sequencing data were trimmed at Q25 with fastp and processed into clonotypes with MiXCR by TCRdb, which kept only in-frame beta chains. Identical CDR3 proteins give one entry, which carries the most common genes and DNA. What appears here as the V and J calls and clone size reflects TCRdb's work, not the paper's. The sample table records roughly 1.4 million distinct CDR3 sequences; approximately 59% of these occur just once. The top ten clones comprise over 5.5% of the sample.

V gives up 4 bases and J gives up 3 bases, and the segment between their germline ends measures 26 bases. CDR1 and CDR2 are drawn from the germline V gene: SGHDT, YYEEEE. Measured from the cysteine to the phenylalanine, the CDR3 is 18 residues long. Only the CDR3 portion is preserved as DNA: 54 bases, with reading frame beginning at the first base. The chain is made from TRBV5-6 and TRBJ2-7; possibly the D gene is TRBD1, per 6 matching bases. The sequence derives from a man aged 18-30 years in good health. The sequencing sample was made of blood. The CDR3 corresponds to CASSLWLTGPHYHYEQYF. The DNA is TGTGCCAGCAGCCTTTGGCTTACAGGGCCTCATTACCACTACGAGCAGTACTTC.